This TCR beta chain was recorded in a study of regulatory T cells in long-lasting Graves disease. Sample time point: persistent/refractory GD, antithyroid drugs over 5 years with positive TRAb. After RNA was extracted from PBMCs, the TCR library was made from it. The CDR3 has 17 residues. Germline assignment: CDR1 SGHRS and CDR2 YFSETQ. Trimming stripped 4 bases from V and 1 base from J, with 15 bases between. Arm-PCR with iRepertoire HTBI primers amplified the CDR3 regions for these TCR beta libraries. Each CDR3 protein is one row after TCRdb ran MiXCR on the multiplex PCR reads. The profile shows roughly 400,000 distinct CDR3 sequences, roughly 20% of them singletons.

Sequencing was performed on peripheral blood mononuclear cells (PBMCs), taken when the disease was refractory, from a patient treated with antithyroid drugs. This TCR was sampled from a female donor with Graves disease. V is TRBV5-1 and J is TRBJ2-6, with D perhaps matching TRBD1 (6 bases). The CDR3, as DNA: TGCGCCAGCAGCGATCCGGGACACTTATCTGGGGCCAACGTCCTGACTTTC. Its translation is CASSDPGHLSGANVLTF.